The 6 T cell receptor beta chains below all came from one sample that was sequenced in a study of T cell changes during pregnancy in multiple sclerosis. Only in-frame clones appear in the TCRdb table, and some are missing; sequencing was by immunoSEQ multiplex PCR. The table records tens of thousands of clones, 85% to 90% of them present only once. The sample consisted of peripheral blood, taken in the first trimester of pregnancy. These receptor sequences come from a female donor in good health, enrolled as a control in a pregnancy study.

The chain couples TRBV4-1 to TRBJ1-1, with TRBD1 matching 8 bases. The CDR3 covers 15 residues. Germline values: CDR1 MGHRA, CDR2 YSYEKL. Trimming cost V 2 bases and J 12 bases; bases outside gene matches: 14. CDR3 sequence: CASSQTITDRVFPFF. The CDR3 nucleotides read TGCGCCAGCAGCCAAACCATTACGGACAGGGTCTTTCCTTTCTTT.

The gene calls are TRBV5-1 and TRBJ2-1; 8 bases fit TRBD1. CDR3 size: 15 residues. After removal of 5 bases from V and 1 base from J, the junction contained 5 bases not matched to a gene. Germline values: CDR1 SGHRS, CDR2 YFSETQ. CDR3 sequence (DNA): TGCGCCAGCAGATTAGACAGGGGTTCCTACAATGAGCAGTTCTTC. It yields the protein CASRLDRGSYNEQFF.

The CDR3 bases are TGTGCCAGCAGCACAAGAGGGGCGGGGCTAAATTCACCCCTCCACTTT. It translates to CASSTRGAGLNSPLHF. The chain joins TRBV7-2 to TRBJ1-6, with D perhaps TRBD1 (5 bases). CDR3 length: 16 amino acids. Trimming left V 5 bases short and J 7 bases short, with 18 bases between. The germline CDR1 and CDR2 sequences are SGHTA and FQGNSA.

J is TRBJ2-3 and V is TRBV11-3, with 15 bases fitting TRBD2. The CDR3 is made up of 19 amino acids. Germline values: CDR1 SGHNT, CDR2 YENEEA. The V segment lost 2 bases and the J segment 5 bases; nucleotides outside the gene matches: 11. DNA for the CDR3: TGTGCCAGCAGCTTACCATGGACTAGCGGGGGGGCGGTAGAAGATACGCAGTATTTT. It yields the protein CASSLPWTSGGAVEDTQYF.

The V call is TRBV18, the J call TRBJ1-2; D is possibly TRBD1 (5 bases). The CDR3 is 15 amino acids. The V gene's germline CDR1 is KGHSH and CDR2 LQKENI. V was pared by 1 base and J by 4 bases, with 13 bases between. CDR3: CASSPLTGGVYGYTF. The CDR3 DNA reads TGTGCCAGCTCACCACTCACAGGCGGGGTCTATGGCTACACCTTC.

The rearrangement uses TRBV19 and TRBJ2-1; D uncertain. Germline-derived CDR1 and CDR2 are LNHDA and SQIVND (reference sequence). V was pared by 8 bases and J by 4 bases, with 6 bases between. This CDR3 is built from 11 residues. The CDR3 reads CASETYNEQFF. The CDR3 coding sequence is TGTGCCAGTGAGACTTACAATGAGCAGTTCTTC.